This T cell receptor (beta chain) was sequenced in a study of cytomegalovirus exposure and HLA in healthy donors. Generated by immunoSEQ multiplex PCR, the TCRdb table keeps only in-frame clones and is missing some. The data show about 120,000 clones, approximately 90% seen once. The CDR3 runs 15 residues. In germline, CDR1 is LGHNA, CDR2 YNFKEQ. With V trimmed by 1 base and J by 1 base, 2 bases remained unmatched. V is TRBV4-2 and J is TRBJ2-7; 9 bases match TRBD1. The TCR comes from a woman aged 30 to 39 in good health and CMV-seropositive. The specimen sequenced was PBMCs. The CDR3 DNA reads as TGTGCCAGCAGCCAAGTGACAGGGGGGTCCTACGAGCAGTACTTC. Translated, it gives CASSQVTGGSYEQYF.